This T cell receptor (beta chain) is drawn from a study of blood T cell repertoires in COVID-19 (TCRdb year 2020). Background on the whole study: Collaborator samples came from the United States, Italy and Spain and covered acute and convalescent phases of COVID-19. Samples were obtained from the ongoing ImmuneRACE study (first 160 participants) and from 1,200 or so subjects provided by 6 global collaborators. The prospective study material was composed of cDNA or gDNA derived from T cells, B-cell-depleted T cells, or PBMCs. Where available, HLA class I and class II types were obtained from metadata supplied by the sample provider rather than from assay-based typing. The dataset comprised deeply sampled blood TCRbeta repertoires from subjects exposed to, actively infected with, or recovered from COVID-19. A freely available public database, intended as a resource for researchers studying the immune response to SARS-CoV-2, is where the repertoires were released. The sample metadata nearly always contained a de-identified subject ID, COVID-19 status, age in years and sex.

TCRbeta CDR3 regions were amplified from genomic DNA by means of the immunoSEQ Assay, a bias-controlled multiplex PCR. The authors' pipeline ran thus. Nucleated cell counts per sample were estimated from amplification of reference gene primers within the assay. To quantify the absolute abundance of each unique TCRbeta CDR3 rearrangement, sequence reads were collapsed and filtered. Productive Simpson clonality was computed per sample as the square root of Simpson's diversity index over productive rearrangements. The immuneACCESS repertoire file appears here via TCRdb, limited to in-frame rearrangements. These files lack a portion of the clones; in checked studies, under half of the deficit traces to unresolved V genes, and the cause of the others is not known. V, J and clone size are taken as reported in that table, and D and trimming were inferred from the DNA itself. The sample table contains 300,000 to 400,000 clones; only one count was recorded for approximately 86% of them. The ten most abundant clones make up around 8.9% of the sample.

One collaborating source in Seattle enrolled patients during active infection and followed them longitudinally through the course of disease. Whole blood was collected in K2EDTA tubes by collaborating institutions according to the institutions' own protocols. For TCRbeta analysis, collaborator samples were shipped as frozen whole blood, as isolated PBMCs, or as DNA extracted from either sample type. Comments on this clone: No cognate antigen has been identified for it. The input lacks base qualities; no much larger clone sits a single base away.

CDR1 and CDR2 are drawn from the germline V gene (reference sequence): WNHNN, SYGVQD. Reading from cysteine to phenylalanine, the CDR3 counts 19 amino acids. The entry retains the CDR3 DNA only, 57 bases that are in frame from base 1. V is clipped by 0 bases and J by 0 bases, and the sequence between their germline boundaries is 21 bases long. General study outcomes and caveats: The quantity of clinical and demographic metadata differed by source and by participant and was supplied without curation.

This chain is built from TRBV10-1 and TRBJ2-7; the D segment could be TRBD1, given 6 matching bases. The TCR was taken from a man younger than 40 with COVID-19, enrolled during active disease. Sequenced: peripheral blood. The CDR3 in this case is CASSESLERGTGSSYEQYF. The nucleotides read TGCGCCAGCAGTGAGTCGTTGGAGAGGGGTACAGGGAGCTCCTACGAGCAGTACTTC.